This T cell receptor (beta chain) was sequenced for a study of post-analysis software for immune sequencing data. Overall study findings and caveats: There was significantly lower normalized Chao1 diversity in multiple sclerosis patients than in controls. Elevated frequency relative to controls characterized roughly 5 TRBV segments in patients, TRBV5-6, TRBV5-1 and TRBV20-1 among them.

Comments on this clonotype: Its antigen is currently unknown.

cDNA libraries of TCR beta carried unique molecular identifiers. Input populations of 1 to 10 million T cells gave rise to about 480,000 cDNA molecules. TCRdb passed the PCR reads through MiXCR, listing each CDR3 protein once. Among roughly 540,000 distinct CDR3 sequences, under 40% were seen once, and the ten largest hold under 7%. Looked up from germline, CDR1 is SGHRS and CDR2 is YFSETQ. V shed 1 base and J shed 6 bases, with 13 bases lying between them. This CDR3 spans 14 amino acids. The gene calls are TRBV5-1 and TRBJ1-1; D possibly corresponds to TRBD1 (6 bases). The sequencing input was blood. This sequence originates from a girl aged 2-17 years with multiple sclerosis. CDR3 nucleotide sequence: TGCGCCAGCAGCTTGCTTGCCGGGACACCTGAAGCTTTCTTT. Its protein product is CASSLLAGTPEAFF.